This TCR beta chain emerged from a study of T-cell memory formation after mild COVID-19. General study results and limits: Of the contracting clones, CD4+ ones lay mainly in CM and EM, and CD8+ ones in EMRA. The SARS-CoV-2 specificity of second-wave clones reaching peak at day 37 remained unverified. Balance between CD4 and CD8 was seen in clones contracting day 15 to 85, and a CD4+ lean was seen in later expanders.

The sample holds many counts of this clonotype. The target antigen is unknown. The CDR3 spans 15 residues. V dropped 3 bases and J dropped 3 bases, with 12 bases sitting between them. Germline V CDR1 and CDR2: LGHNT, FRNRAP. Libraries for TCRalpha and TCRbeta carried sample barcodes and unique molecular identifiers via 5'RACE. TCRdb re-derived calls from the 5' RACE reads in MiXCR, one entry per CDR3 protein. Here the sample spans about 13,000 distinct CDR3 sequences, about 21% being singletons. The sequencing sample was made of PBMCs or a T cell subset sorted from them (not recorded which). The receptor comes from an adult woman who had mild COVID-19 (a few samples of this study predate the infection). Cell type and time point are not known. The chain recombines TRBV12-5 with TRBJ2-1; possibly TRBD2 for D (6 bases). The CDR3 DNA is TGTGCTAGTGGTTTTTTCGGCGGGAACTACAATGAGCAGTTCTTC. Translated, it gives CASGFFGGNYNEQFF.